Following are 11 T cell receptor beta chains from one sample sequenced in a study of PD-1 blockade in classical Hodgkin lymphoma. Autologous stem cell transplantation was followed by relapse in every patient, and brentuximab vedotin exposure varied. Only in-frame clones appear in the TCRdb table, and some are missing; sequencing was by immunoSEQ multiplex PCR. Here the sample spans under 110,000 clones, 80% to 90% being singletons. Sample: peripheral blood mononuclear cells (PBMCs), taken before the second cycle of nivolumab. All receptors derive from a human donor with classical Hodgkin lymphoma.

This chain uses TRBV7-2 with TRBJ2-5; D remains unclear. This CDR3 contains 12 residues. V lost 3 bases to trimming and J lost 4 bases, with 6 bases between them. CDR1 is SGHTA, CDR2 FQGNSA, per germline. The CDR3 here is CASSLTPETQYF. DNA of the CDR3: TGTGCCAGCAGCTTGACCCCAGAGACCCAGTACTTC.

The chain joins TRBV6-4 to TRBJ2-1; 10 bases match TRBD2. Germline V gene sequence: CDR1 MRHNA, CDR2 SNTAGT. The V gene end was trimmed by 3 bases and the J gene end by 7 bases; junction bases not matched to a gene: 3. The CDR3 is 14 amino acids. As DNA, the CDR3 is TGTGCCAGCAGTGAGTCTAGCGGGGGTAATGAGCAGTTCTTC. This sequence encodes CASSESSGGNEQFF.

The chain is built from TRBV9 and TRBJ2-5; D is unresolved. There are 14 residues in the CDR3. Trimming cost V 3 bases and J 5 bases, with 14 bases left between them. Per the germline V gene, CDR1 is SGDLS and CDR2 is YYNGEE. The CDR3 region is CASSGRTAAETQYF. In DNA, the CDR3 is TGTGCCAGCAGCGGAAGGACGGCAGCCGAGACCCAGTACTTC.

The chain has TRBV4-2 and TRBJ1-1, with 9 positions matching TRBD1. Germline trimming cut 4 bases from V and 6 bases from J; bases unmatched to any gene: 6. Germline lookup yields CDR1 LGHNA and CDR2 YNFKEQ. The CDR3 runs to 14 residues. The CDR3 sequence is CASSPGQGLPEAFF. CDR3 bases: TGTGCCAGCAGCCCGGGACAGGGCCTCCCTGAAGCTTTCTTT.

The rearrangement links TRBV7-8 to TRBJ2-2; 13 nucleotides match TRBD2. The CDR3 sequence is 19 residues long. Trimming took 2 bases from V and 5 from J; bases not matched to a gene: 11. CDR1 SGHVS and CDR2 FQNEAQ come from the germline V gene. CDR3 residues: CASSLRLAGGIPPTGELFF. CDR3 nucleotides: TGTGCCAGCAGCTTAAGACTAGCGGGGGGCATACCCCCTACCGGGGAGCTGTTTTTT.

The V call is TRBV11-2, the J call TRBJ2-1, with a possible D match to TRBD2 (6 bases). Trimming took off 5 bases at V and 8 bases at J, with 16 bases between the two ends. This CDR3 has 14 residues. Germline V gene data show CDR1 as SGHAT and CDR2 as FQNNGV. CDR3 bases: TGTGCCAGCAGCCCTCGCCTAGCGATCCATGAGCAGTTCTTC. It specifies CASSPRLAIHEQFF.

This chain connects TRBV5-6 to TRBJ1-1, with D unresolved. Per germline, CDR1 SGHDT and CDR2 YYEEEE. V lost 0 bases, J lost 3 bases, and 6 bases lay in between. The CDR3 has 13 residues. CDR3: CASSLEFDTEAFF. CDR3 in DNA: TGTGCCAGCAGCTTGGAGTTCGACACTGAAGCTTTCTTT. Drawing the rest from reference TRBV5-6 and TRBJ1-1, the complete variable domain is DAGVTQSPTHLIKTRGQQVTLRCSPKSGHDTVSWYQQALGQGPQFIFQYYEEEERQRGNFPDRFSGHQFPNYSSELNVNALLLGDSALYLCASSLEFDTEAFFGQGTRLTVV.

In its sample, this clone was seen a few times. This chain links TRBV19 with TRBJ2-7; the D call may be TRBD1 or TRBD2 (5 bases each). The V end lost 4 bases, the J end lost 9 bases, and 10 bases lay between the germline ends. Germline CDR1 and CDR2: LNHDA and SQIVND (reference sequence). This CDR3 has 11 residues. CDR3 loop: CASSTRDGQYF. The CDR3 nucleotides are TGTGCCAGTAGTACCCGGGACGGGCAGTACTTC.

J is TRBJ2-5 and V is TRBV5-6; tentatively, D is TRBD2 (6 bases). Germline CDR1 and CDR2: SGHDT and YYEEEE. CDR3 length: 15 amino acids. V dropped 2 bases and J dropped 1 base, with 12 bases sitting between them. The CDR3 reads CASSFGSGPQETQYF. CDR3 in DNA: TGTGCCAGCAGCTTCGGGAGCGGGCCCCAAGAGACCCAGTACTTC.

The chain is built from TRBV6-5 and TRBJ2-5, with D possibly being TRBD1 or TRBD2 (5 bases each). The CDR3 is made up of 14 amino acids. Germline CDR1 and CDR2: MNHEY and SVGAGI. V was clipped by 3 bases and J by 4 bases, with 12 bases between them. This CDR3 is CASSYIRAGETQYF. The CDR3 DNA is TGTGCCAGCAGTTATATCAGGGCGGGAGAGACCCAGTACTTC.

This rearrangement joins TRBV2 to TRBJ2-3; D is unresolved. The V end was cut by 4 bases, the J end by 4 bases, with 9 bases between. This CDR3 is 13 amino acids long. Germline lookup yields CDR1 SNHLY and CDR2 FYNNEI. This CDR3 reads CASSGVLADTQYF. CDR3 bases: TGTGCCAGCAGTGGCGTTCTGGCAGATACGCAGTATTTT.